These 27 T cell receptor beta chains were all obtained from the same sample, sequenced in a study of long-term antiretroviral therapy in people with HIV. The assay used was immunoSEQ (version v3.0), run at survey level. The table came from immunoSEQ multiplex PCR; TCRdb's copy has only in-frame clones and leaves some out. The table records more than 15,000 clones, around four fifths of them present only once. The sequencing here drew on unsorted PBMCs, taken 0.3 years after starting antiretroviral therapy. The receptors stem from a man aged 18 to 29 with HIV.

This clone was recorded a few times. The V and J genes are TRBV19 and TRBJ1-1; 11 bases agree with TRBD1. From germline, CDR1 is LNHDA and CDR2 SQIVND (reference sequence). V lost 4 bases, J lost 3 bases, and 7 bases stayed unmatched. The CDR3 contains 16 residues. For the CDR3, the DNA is TGTGCCAGTAGTAGGACAGGGGGCAGGTTTGACACTGAAGCTTTCTTT. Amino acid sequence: CASSRTGGRFDTEAFF.

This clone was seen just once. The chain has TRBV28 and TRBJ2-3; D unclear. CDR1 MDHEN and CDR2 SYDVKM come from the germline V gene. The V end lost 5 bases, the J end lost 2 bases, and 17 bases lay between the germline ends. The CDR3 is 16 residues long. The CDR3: CASSPPLRFLTDTQYF. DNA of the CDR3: TGTGCCAGCAGTCCCCCCCTAAGGTTTCTCACAGATACGCAGTATTTT.

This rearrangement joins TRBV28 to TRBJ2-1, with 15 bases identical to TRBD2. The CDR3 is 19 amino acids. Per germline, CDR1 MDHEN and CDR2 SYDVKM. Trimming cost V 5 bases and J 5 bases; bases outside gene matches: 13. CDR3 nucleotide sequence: TGTGCCAGCAGTCCCCGGAGGACTAGCGGGGGGGCCGGCGACAATGAGCAGTTCTTC. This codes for CASSPRRTSGGAGDNEQFF. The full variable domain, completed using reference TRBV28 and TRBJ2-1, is DVKVTQSSRYLVKRTGEKVFLECVQDMDHENMFWYRQDPGLGLRLIYFSYDVKMKEKGDIPEGYSVSREKKERFSLILESASTNQTSMYLCASSPRRTSGGAGDNEQFFGPGTRLTVL.

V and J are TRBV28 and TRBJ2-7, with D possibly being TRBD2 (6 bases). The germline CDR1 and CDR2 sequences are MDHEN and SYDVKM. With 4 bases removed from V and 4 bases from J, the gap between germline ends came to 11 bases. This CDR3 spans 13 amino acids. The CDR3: CASSSSALYEQYV. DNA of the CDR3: TGTGCCAGCAGTTCTAGCGCCCTGTACGAGCAGTACGTC.

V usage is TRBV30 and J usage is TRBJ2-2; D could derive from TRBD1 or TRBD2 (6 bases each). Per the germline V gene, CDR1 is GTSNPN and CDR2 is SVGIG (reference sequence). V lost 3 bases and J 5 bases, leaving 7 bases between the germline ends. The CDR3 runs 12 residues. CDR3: CAWRGGTGELFF. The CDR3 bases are TGTGCCTGGAGAGGGGGGACCGGGGAGCTGTTTTTT.

The CDR3 DNA reads as TGTGCCAGCAGTTCCCGACAGCCCACTAATGAAAAACTGTTTTTT. It translates to CASSSRQPTNEKLFF. The gene calls are TRBV6-5 and TRBJ1-4; D is possibly TRBD1 (5 bases). Germline-derived CDR1 and CDR2 are MNHEY and SVGAGI. The CDR3 loop spans 15 amino acids. The V gene lost 4 bases and the J gene lost 2 bases, with 11 bases spanning the gap.

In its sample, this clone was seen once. The chain's CDR3 is CASSLTQTGGNGYTF. CDR3 coding DNA: TGTGCCAGCAGCTTAACCCAGACAGGGGGCAATGGCTACACCTTC. The chain couples TRBV7-9 to TRBJ1-2; TRBD1 matches 10 bases. CDR3 length: 15 amino acids. CDR1 and CDR2 (germline): SEHNR, FQNEAQ (reference sequence). Trimming took 2 bases from V and 6 from J; bases not matched to a gene: 6.

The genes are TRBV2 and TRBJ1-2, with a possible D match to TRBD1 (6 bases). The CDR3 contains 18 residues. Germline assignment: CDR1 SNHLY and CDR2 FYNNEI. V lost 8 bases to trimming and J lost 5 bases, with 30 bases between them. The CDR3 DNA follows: TGTGCCAGCGAGGGAATGGGGGCGGCAAGGAGGGCGGGGTATGGCTACACCTTC. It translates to CASEGMGAARRAGYGYTF.

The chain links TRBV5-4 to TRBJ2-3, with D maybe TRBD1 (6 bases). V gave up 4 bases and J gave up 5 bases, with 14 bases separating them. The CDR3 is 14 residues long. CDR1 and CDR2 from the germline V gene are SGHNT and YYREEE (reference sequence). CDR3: CASSQSRGGDTQYF. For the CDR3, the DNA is TGTGCCAGCAGCCAATCCAGGGGCGGAGATACGCAGTATTTT.

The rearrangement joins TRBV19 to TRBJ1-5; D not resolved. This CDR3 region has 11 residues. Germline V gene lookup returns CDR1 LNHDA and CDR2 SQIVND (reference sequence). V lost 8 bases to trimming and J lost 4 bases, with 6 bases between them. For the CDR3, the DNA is TGTGCCAGTGGTTATAATCAGCCCCAGCATTTT. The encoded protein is CASGYNQPQHF.

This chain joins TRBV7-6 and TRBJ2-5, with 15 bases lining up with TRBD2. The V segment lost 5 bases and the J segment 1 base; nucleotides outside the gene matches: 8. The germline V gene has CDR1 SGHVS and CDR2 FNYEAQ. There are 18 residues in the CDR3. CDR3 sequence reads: CASSPGLAGGPLQETQYF. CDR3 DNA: TGTGCCAGCAGCCCAGGACTAGCGGGGGGGCCCCTCCAAGAGACCCAGTACTTC.

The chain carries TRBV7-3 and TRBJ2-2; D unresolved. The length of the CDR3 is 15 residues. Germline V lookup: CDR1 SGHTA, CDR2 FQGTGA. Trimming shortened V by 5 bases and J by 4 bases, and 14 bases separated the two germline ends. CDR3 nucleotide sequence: TGTGCCAGCAGCCTTTCCGTGGAGTCCACCGGGGAGCTGTTTTTT. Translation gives CASSLSVESTGELFF.

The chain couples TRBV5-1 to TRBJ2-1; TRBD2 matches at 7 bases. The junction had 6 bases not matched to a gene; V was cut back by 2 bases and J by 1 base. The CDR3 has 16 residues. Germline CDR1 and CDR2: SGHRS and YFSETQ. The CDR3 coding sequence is TGCGCCAGCAGCTTACAAGGGGAGGGGTCCTACAATGAGCAGTTCTTC. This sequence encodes CASSLQGEGSYNEQFF.

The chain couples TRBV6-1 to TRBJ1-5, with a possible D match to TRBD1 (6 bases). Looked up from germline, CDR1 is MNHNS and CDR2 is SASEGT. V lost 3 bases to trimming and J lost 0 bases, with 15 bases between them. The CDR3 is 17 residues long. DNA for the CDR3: TGTGCCAGCAGTGACCCGGGAGGGGGGGCTAGCAATCAGCCCCAGCATTTT. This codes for CASSDPGGGASNQPQHF.

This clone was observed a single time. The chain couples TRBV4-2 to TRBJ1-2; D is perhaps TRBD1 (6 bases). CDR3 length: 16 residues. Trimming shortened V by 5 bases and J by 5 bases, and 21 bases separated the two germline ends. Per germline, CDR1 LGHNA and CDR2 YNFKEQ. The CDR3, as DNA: TGTGCCAGCAGCGACAGGCGGGTGCAGGAAAGGTATGGCTACACCTTC. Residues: CASSDRRVQERYGYTF.

CDR3 sequence (DNA): TGTGCCAGCAGCGTAGGTGGAACTACCACCAATGAGCAGTTCTTC. Its protein is CASSVGGTTTNEQFF. V and J are TRBV9 and TRBJ2-1; D uncertain. V was pared by 0 bases and J by 6 bases, with 13 bases between. Looked up from germline, CDR1 is SGDLS and CDR2 is YYNGEE. The CDR3 sequence is 15 residues long.

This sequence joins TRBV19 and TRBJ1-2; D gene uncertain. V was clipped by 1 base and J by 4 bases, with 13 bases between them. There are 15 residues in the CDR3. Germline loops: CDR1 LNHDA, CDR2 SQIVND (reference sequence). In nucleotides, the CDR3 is TGTGCCAGTAGTATAGTTGGGATTACCCCCTATGGCTACACCTTC. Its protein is CASSIVGITPYGYTF.

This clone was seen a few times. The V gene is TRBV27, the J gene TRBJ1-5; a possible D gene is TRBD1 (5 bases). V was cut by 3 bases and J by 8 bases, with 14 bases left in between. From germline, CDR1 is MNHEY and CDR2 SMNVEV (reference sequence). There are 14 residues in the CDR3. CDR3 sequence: CASSLGTAQEPQHF. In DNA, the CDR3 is TGTGCCAGCAGTTTGGGGACCGCCCAGGAGCCCCAGCATTTT.

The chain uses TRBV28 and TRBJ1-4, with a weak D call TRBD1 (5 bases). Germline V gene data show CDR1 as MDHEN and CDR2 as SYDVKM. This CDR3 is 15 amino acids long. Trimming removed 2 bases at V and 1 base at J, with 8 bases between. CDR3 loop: CASSLGAITNEKLFF. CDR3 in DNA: TGTGCCAGCAGTTTAGGGGCAATAACTAATGAAAAACTGTTTTTT.

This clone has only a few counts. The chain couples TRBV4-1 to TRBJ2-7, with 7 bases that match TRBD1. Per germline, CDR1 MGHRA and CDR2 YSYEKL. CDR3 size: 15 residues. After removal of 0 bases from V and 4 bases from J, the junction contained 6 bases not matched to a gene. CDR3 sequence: CASSQESTGSYEQYF. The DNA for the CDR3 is TGCGCCAGCAGCCAAGAGTCGACAGGGTCTTACGAGCAGTACTTC.

CDR3 DNA sequence: TGTGCCAGCAGCTTCCTGGGACAGGGGGCGGCCTATGGCTACACCTTC. Protein: CASSFLGQGAAYGYTF. The chain is built from TRBV5-6 and TRBJ1-2; TRBD1 matches at 12 bases. The CDR3 totals 16 residues. The V gene end was trimmed by 2 bases and the J gene end by 4 bases; junction bases not matched to a gene: 6. Per the germline V gene, CDR1 is SGHDT and CDR2 is YYEEEE.

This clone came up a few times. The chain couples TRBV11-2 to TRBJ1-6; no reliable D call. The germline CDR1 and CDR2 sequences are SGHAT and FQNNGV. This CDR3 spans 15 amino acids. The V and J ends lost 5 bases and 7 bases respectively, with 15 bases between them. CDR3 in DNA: TGTGCCAGCAGCCCCTCGATCGGGGTAAATTCACCCCTCCACTTT. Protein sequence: CASSPSIGVNSPLHF.

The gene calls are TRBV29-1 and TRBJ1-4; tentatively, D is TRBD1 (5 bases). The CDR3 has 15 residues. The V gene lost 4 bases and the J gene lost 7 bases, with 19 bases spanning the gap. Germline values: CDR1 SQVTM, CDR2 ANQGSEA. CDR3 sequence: CSVALGPGIGEKLFF. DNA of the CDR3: TGCAGCGTTGCCTTGGGGCCAGGGATAGGTGAAAAACTGTTTTTT.

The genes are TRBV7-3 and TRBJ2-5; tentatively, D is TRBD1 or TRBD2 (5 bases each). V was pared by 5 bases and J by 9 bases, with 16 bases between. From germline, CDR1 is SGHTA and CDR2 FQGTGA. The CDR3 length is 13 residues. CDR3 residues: CASSPLLGDSQYF. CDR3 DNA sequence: TGTGCCAGCAGCCCTCTTCTGGGGGATTCCCAGTACTTC.

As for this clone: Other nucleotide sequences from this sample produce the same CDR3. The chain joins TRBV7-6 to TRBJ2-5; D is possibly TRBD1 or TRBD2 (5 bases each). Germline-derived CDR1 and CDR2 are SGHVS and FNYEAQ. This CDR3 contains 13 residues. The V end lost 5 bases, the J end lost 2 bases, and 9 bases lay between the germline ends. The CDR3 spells CASSRGRQETQYF. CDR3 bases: TGTGCCAGCAGCAGGGGACGGCAAGAGACCCAGTACTTC.

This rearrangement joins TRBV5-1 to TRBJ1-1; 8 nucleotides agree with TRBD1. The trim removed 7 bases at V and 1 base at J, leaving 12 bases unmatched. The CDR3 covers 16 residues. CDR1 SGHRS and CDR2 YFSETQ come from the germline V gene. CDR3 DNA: TGCGCCAGCGTATCGGGACAGGCGGCTGCGAACACTGAAGCTTTCTTT. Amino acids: CASVSGQAAANTEAFF.

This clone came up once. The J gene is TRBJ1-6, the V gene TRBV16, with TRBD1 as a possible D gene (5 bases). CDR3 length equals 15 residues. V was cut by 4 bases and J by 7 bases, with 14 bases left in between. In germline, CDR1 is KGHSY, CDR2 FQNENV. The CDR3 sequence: CASSLNLPGNSPLHF. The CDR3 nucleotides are TGTGCCAGCAGCCTTAATCTACCAGGGAATTCACCCCTCCACTTT.